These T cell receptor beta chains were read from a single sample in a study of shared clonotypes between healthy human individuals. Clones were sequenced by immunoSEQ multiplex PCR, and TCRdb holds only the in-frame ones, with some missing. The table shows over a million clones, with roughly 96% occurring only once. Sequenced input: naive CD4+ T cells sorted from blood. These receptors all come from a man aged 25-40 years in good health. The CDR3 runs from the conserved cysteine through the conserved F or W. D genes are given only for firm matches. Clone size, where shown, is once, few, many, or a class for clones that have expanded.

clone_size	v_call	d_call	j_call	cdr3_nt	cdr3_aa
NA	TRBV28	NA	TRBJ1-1	TGTGCCAGCACCCCCTTACAGCGGAACACTGAAGCTTTCTTT	CASTPLQRNTEAFF
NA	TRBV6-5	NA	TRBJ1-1	TGTGCCAGCAGCCCGACCACTATGAACACTGAAGCTTTCTTT	CASSPTTMNTEAFF
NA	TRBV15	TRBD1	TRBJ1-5	TGTGCCACCAGCAAACAGGGGCAGCCCCAGCATTTT	CATSKQGQPQHF
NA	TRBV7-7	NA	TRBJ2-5	TGTGCTAGCAGCCGGGGAGGAGGTGGTGAGACCCAGTACTTC	CASSRGGGGETQYF
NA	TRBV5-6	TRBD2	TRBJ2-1	TGTGCCAGCAGCGCCTGGACTAGCGGCTACAATGAGCAGTTCTTC	CASSAWTSGYNEQFF
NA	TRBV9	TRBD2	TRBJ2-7	TGTGCCAGCAGCGTAGGACTAGCGGGTGACTCCTACGAGCAGTACTTC	CASSVGLAGDSYEQYF
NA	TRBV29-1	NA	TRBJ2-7	TGCAGCGTTGAGGGACGGCTCTCCTACGAGCAGTACTTC	CSVEGRLSYEQYF
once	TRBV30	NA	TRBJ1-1	TGTGCCTGGAGTGTGTCTGGGAGGAGAACTGAAGCTTTCTTT	CAWSVSGRRTEAFF
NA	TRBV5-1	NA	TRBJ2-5	TGCGCCAGCAGCTTAGGCCCGGGAGAGGAGGAGACCCAGTACTTC	CASSLGPGEEETQYF
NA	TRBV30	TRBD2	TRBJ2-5	TGTGCCTGGAGTGTGTTAGCGGGAGGGGAGACCCAGTACTTC	CAWSVLAGGETQYF
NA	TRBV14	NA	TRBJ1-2	TGTGCCAGCAGTATCGGGGGGTATGGCTACACCTTC	CASSIGGYGYTF
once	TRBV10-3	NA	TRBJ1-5	TGTGCCATCAGTGAGTTCGGACAAGTAAATCAGCCCCAGCATTTT	CAISEFGQVNQPQHF
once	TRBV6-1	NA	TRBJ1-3	TGTGCCAGCAGTGAATTGAGGAGCTCTGGAAACACCATATATTTT	CASSELRSSGNTIYF
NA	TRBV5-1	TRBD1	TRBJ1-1	TGCGCCAGCAGTCAGGACAGGGGGTCGAACACTGAAGCTTTCTTT	CASSQDRGSNTEAFF
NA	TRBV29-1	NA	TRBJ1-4	TGCAGCGTAGTAGGTGGGCCGGAAAAACTGTTTTTT	CSVVGGPEKLFF
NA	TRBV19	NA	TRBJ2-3	TGTGCCAGTAGTATAGTAAAGGCAGGACTGAGAGCCACAGATACGCAGTATTTT	CASSIVKAGLRATDTQYF
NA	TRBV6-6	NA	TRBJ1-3	TGTGCCAGCCATCCAAGCGAGAGAAACACCATATATTTT	CASHPSERNTIYF
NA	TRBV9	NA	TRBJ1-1	TGTGCCAGCAGCGTAGTGGCGGAGTTCACTGAAGCTTTCTTT	CASSVVAEFTEAFF
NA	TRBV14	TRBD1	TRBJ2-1	TGTGCCAGCAGCCAAGTCCAGGGGGCTATCGGTGAGCAGTTCTTC	CASSQVQGAIGEQFF
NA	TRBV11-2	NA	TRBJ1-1	TGTGCCAGCAGCTTAGGACTGAGGGGCAGGAACACTGAAGCTTTCTTT	CASSLGLRGRNTEAFF
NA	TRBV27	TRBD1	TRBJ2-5	TGTGCCAGCAGTTTGATGGGACAGGGGGCGCGTCAAGAGACCCAGTACTTC	CASSLMGQGARQETQYF
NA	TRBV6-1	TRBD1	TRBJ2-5	TGTGCCAGCAGTCGGGGCAGGGGGCAAGAGACCCAGTACTTC	CASSRGRGQETQYF
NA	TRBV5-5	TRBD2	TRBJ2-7	TGTGCCAGCAGCTTGGCCCCTAGCGGGAGAGACGAGCAGTACTTC	CASSLAPSGRDEQYF
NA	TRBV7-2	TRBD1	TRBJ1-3	TGTGCCAGCAGCTTAGAAAGGGGGCACGGAAACACCATATATTTT	CASSLERGHGNTIYF
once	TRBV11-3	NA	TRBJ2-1	TGTGCCAGCAGCACGCCGTATCATGGTGCAACCTACAATGAGCAGTTCTTC	CASSTPYHGATYNEQFF
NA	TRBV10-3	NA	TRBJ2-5	TGTGCCATCAGCGATGACAAACAAGAGACCCAGTACTTC	CAISDDKQETQYF
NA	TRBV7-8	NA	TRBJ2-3	TGTGCCAGCAGCCTCCGGCGGGGGCAAAGCACAGATACGCAGTATTTT	CASSLRRGQSTDTQYF
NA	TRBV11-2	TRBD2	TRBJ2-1	TGTGCCAGCAGCTTAGGCACTAGCGGGTCCTACAATGAGCAGTTCTTC	CASSLGTSGSYNEQFF
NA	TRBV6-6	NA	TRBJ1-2	TGTGCCAGCAGCACGACACCCGACTATGGCTACACCTTC	CASSTTPDYGYTF
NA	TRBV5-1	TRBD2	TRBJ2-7	TGCGCCAGCAGCCCGGGGACGGGGGGAAACGAGCAGTACTTC	CASSPGTGGNEQYF
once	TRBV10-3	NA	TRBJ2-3	TGTGCCATCGGTGGACCCCGGGACGTAAGCACAGATACGCAGTATTTT	CAIGGPRDVSTDTQYF
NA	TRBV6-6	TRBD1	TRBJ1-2	TGTGCCAGCAGTCGCAGGGGGCAAGGCTACACCTTC	CASSRRGQGYTF
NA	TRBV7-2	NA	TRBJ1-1	TGTGCCAGCAGTCATAGGGGGACTGAAGCTTTCTTT	CASSHRGTEAFF
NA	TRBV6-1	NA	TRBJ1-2	TGTGCCAGCAGTGAAGCCCCAGGGAGAAACTATGGCTACACCTTC	CASSEAPGRNYGYTF
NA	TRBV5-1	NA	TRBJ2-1	TGCGCCAGCAGCTTTGCTACTTACAATGAGCAGTTCTTC	CASSFATYNEQFF
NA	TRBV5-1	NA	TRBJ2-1	TGCGCCAGCAGCTTATGGGAAGAAAATGAGCAGTTCTTC	CASSLWEENEQFF
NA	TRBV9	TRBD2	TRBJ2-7	TGTGCCAGCAGCGTAGCATCTAGCGGTGCCTACGAGCAGTACTTC	CASSVASSGAYEQYF
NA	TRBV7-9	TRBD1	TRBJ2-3	TGTGCCAGCAGCCCCGGGGCGGACAGGGATACGCAGTATTTT	CASSPGADRDTQYF
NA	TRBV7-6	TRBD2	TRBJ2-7	TGTGCCAGCAGCTTAAGTTGGAGGGAGGGAGGGCTGTACGAGCAGTACTTC	CASSLSWREGGLYEQYF
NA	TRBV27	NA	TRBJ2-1	TGTGCCAGCAGTCCAATTCAACTCAGTGCCTACAATGAGCAGTTCTTC	CASSPIQLSAYNEQFF
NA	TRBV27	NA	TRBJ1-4	TGTGCCAGCAGTCCCGCAACCATAGCAACTAATGAAAAACTGTTTTTT	CASSPATIATNEKLFF
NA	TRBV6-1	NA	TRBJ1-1	TGTGCCAGCACCGTTGGGAACACTGAAGCTTTCTTT	CASTVGNTEAFF
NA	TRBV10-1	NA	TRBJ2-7	TGCGCCAGCAGAGAGGGGCCCACCTACGAGCAGTACTTC	CASREGPTYEQYF
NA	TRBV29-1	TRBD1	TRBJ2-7	TGCAGCGTTGAAGAACACAGGGGAATCGGGACCCTGGCGTACGAGCAGTACTTC	CSVEEHRGIGTLAYEQYF
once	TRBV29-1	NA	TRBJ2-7	TGCAGCGTTCTTTCTAGTTCCTACGAGCAGTACTTC	CSVLSSSYEQYF
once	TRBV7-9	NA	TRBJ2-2	TGTGCCAGCAGCTTAGATAGTAGACACCTGAACACCGGGGAGCTGTTTTTT	CASSLDSRHLNTGELFF
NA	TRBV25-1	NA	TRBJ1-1	TGTGCCAGCAGAGGGACAAATCGGGCTTTCTTT	CASRGTNRAFF
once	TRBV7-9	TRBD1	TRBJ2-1	TGTGCCAGCAGCTTACCCGGGACAGGTTACAATGAGCAGTTCTTC	CASSLPGTGYNEQFF
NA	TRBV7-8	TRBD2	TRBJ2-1	TGTGCCAGCAGCTTATCCAGGACTAGCGGAATATACAATGAGCAGTTCTTC	CASSLSRTSGIYNEQFF
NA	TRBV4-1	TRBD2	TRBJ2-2	TGCGCCAGCAGCCAAGCCTCTGGCGGGAGTTCGGGTAAAGGGACCGGGGAGCTGTTTTTT	CASSQASGGSSGKGTGELFF
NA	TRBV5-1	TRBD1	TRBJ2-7	TGCGCCAGCAGCGGACAGGAGTTCTACGAGCAGTACTTC	CASSGQEFYEQYF